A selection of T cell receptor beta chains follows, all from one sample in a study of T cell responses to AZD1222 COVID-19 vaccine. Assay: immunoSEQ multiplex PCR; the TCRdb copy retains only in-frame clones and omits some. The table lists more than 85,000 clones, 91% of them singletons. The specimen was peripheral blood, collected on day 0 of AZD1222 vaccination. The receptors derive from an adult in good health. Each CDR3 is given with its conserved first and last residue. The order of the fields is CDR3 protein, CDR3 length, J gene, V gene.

cdr3_aa: CASSPLGGFKWSNQPQHF; cdr3_length: 18; j_call: TRBJ1-5; v_call: TRBV27
cdr3_aa: CAWSAFISEKLFF; cdr3_length: 13; j_call: TRBJ1-4; v_call: TRBV30
cdr3_aa: CASSFSVGNTIYF; cdr3_length: 13; j_call: TRBJ1-3; v_call: TRBV7-9
cdr3_aa: CASSPTVNSNQPQHF; cdr3_length: 15; j_call: TRBJ1-5; v_call: TRBV18
cdr3_aa: CASSLANGPYEQYF; cdr3_length: 14; j_call: TRBJ2-7; v_call: TRBV7-2
cdr3_aa: CASSSGTGNTGELFF; cdr3_length: 15; j_call: TRBJ2-2; v_call: TRBV28
cdr3_aa: CAISEGGTSPEQYF; cdr3_length: 14; j_call: TRBJ2-7; v_call: TRBV10-3
cdr3_aa: CAISPGLPGTGNTIYF; cdr3_length: 16; j_call: TRBJ1-3; v_call: TRBV10-3
cdr3_aa: CASRTDGYTF; cdr3_length: 10; j_call: TRBJ1-2; v_call: TRBV2
cdr3_aa: CASSQDPSGTYEQYF; cdr3_length: 15; j_call: TRBJ2-7; v_call: TRBV4-1
cdr3_aa: CANRWAGRVEAFF; cdr3_length: 13; j_call: TRBJ1-1; v_call: TRBV12-3/TRBV12-4
cdr3_aa: CASSLAGVYEQFF; cdr3_length: 13; j_call: TRBJ2-1; v_call: TRBV11-2
cdr3_aa: CASSWSGGFGNQPQHF; cdr3_length: 16; j_call: TRBJ1-5; v_call: TRBV27
cdr3_aa: CASNGWSDGSRPLHF; cdr3_length: 15; j_call: TRBJ1-6; v_call: TRBV2
cdr3_aa: CASSIGTDTEAFF; cdr3_length: 13; j_call: TRBJ1-1; v_call: TRBV19
cdr3_aa: CASSFLTGTGNTIYF; cdr3_length: 15; j_call: TRBJ1-3; v_call: TRBV3-1/TRBV3-2
cdr3_aa: CASSYSVRAEAFF; cdr3_length: 13; j_call: TRBJ1-1; v_call: TRBV6-5
cdr3_aa: CASSARTGGAGIYGYTF; cdr3_length: 17; j_call: TRBJ1-2; v_call: TRBV7-2
cdr3_aa: CASSTLRGAVAYEQYF; cdr3_length: 16; j_call: TRBJ2-7; v_call: TRBV19
cdr3_aa: CASSYPQHTGYSGNTIYF; cdr3_length: 18; j_call: TRBJ1-3; v_call: TRBV6-2/TRBV6-3
cdr3_aa: CASSHDTHGNQPQHF; cdr3_length: 15; j_call: TRBJ1-5; v_call: TRBV4-3
cdr3_aa: CASSDHSTGEGYTF; cdr3_length: 14; j_call: TRBJ1-2; v_call: TRBV10-1
cdr3_aa: CASSLLDNGEQFF; cdr3_length: 13; j_call: TRBJ2-1; v_call: TRBV7-9
cdr3_aa: CAISETLRDRGTDTQYF; cdr3_length: 17; j_call: TRBJ2-3; v_call: TRBV10-3
cdr3_aa: CASSLGPGQREDSPLHF; cdr3_length: 17; j_call: TRBJ1-6; v_call: TRBV5-1
cdr3_aa: CASSSDPGDTQYF; cdr3_length: 13; j_call: TRBJ2-3; v_call: TRBV5-4
cdr3_aa: CASSSWGTAKNIQYF; cdr3_length: 15; j_call: TRBJ2-4; v_call: TRBV5-1
cdr3_aa: CASSAGTSGTREQYF; cdr3_length: 15; j_call: TRBJ2-7; v_call: TRBV4-1
cdr3_aa: CASSLVGTLQETQYF; cdr3_length: 15; j_call: TRBJ2-5; v_call: TRBV7-8
cdr3_aa: CASSSLVQETQYF; cdr3_length: 13; j_call: TRBJ2-5; v_call: TRBV21-1
cdr3_aa: CSAPYNTEAFF; cdr3_length: 11; j_call: TRBJ1-1; v_call: TRBV20-1